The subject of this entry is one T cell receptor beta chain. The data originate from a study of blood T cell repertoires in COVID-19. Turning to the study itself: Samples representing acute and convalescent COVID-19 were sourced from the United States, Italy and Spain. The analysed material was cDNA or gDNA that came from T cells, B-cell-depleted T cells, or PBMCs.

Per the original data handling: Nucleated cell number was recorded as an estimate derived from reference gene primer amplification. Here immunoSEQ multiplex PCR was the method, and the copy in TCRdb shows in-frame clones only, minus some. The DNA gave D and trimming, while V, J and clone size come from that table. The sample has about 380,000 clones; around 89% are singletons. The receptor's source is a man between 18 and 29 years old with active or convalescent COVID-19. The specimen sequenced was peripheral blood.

CDR3 region: CAISGAGLAGWETQYF. CDR3 DNA sequence: TGTGCCATCAGTGGGGCAGGACTAGCGGGGTGGGAGACCCAGTACTTC. The chain couples TRBV10-3 to TRBJ2-5, with 12 bases identical to TRBD2. The V gene end was trimmed by 4 bases and the J gene end by 5 bases; junction bases not matched to a gene: 8. The CDR3 is 16 amino acids. CDR1 and CDR2 from the germline V gene are ENHRY and SYGVKD.